This T cell receptor (beta chain) was identified during a study of blood T cell repertoires in COVID-19. V lost 5 bases and J lost 5; bases outside the gene matches: 1. The CDR3 covers 14 residues. Germline values: CDR1 MNHEY, CDR2 SVGAGI. Under the authors' procedure: Reference gene primer amplification gave estimated nucleated cell counts. Using immunoSEQ multiplex PCR, the repertoire was profiled, and TCRdb retains in-frame clones only, with some absent. V, J and clone size derive from that table, while D and trimming were established from the DNA sequence. The sample consists of 170,000 or so clones, around nine tenths of them appearing once.

The clonotype comes from a man between 35 and 55 years old with active or convalescent COVID-19. Sequences were obtained from peripheral blood. The chain is built from TRBV6-5 and TRBJ2-1; 12 nucleotides line up with TRBD2. The CDR3 DNA sequence: TGTGCCAGCAGTCGACTAGCGGGGGACAATGAGCAGTTCTTC. Translated: CASSRLAGDNEQFF.